This entry features one T cell receptor (beta chain) sequence. These data come from a study of blood T cell repertoires in COVID-19. Study-wide context: Spain, Italy and the United States supplied samples that represented acute and convalescent COVID-19. Nucleic acid was either cDNA or gDNA, and it came from T cells, B-cell-depleted T cells, or PBMCs.

The CDR3 covers 15 residues. Germline CDR1 is MNHEY and CDR2 is SVGAGI. The junction had 3 bases not matched to a gene; V was cut back by 0 bases and J by 7 bases. Original data processing: By means of reference gene primer amplification, nucleated cell counts were estimated. This table comes from immunoSEQ multiplex PCR, and its TCRdb copy is limited to in-frame clones, with some not included. V and J calls plus clone size are reproduced from that table; the DNA served to infer D and trimming. The sample shows around 100,000 clones, 80% to 90% of them seen only once. The chain combines TRBV6-5 with TRBJ1-5; 10 nucleotides match TRBD1. Sample: peripheral blood. This clonotype was sampled from a human donor in a cohort sampled during active COVID-19. The CDR3 sequence: CASSYSGTGDQPQHF. In DNA form, the CDR3 reads TGTGCCAGCAGTTACTCGGGGACAGGGGACCAGCCCCAGCATTTT.